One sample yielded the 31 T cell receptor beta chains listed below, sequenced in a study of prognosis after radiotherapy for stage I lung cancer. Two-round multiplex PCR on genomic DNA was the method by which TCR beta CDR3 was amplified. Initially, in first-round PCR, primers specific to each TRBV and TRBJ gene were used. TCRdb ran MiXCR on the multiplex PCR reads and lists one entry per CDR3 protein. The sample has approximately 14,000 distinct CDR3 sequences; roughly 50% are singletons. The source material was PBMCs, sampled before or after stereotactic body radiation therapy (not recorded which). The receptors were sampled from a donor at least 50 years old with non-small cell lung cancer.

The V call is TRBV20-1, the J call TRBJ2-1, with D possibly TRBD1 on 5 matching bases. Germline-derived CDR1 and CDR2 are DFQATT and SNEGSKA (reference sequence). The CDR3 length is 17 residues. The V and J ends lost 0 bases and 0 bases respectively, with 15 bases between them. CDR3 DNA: TGCAGTGCTAGAGATTCGGACAAGCAAGGCTCCTACAATGAGCAGTTCTTC. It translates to CSARDSDKQGSYNEQFF.

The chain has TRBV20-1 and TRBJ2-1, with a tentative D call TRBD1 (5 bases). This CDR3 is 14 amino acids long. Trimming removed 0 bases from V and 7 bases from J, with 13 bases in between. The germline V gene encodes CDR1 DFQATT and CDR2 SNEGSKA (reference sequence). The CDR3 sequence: CSAREGRATNEQFF. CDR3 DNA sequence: TGCAGTGCTAGAGAAGGCAGGGCAACGAATGAGCAGTTCTTC.

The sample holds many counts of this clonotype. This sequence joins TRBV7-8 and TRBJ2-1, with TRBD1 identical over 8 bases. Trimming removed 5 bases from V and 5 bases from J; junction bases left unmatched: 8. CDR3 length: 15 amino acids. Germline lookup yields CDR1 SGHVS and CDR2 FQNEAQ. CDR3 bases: TGTGCCAGCAGCCCTGGGACAGGCCTAGACAATGAGCAGTTCTTC. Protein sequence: CASSPGTGLDNEQFF.

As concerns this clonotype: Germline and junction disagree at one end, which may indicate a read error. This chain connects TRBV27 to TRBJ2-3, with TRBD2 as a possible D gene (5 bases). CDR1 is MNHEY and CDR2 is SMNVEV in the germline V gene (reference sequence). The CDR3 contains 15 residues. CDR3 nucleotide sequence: TGTGCCAACAGTTTATACTCGGGATACACAGATACGCAGTATTTT. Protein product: CANSLYSGYTDTQYF.

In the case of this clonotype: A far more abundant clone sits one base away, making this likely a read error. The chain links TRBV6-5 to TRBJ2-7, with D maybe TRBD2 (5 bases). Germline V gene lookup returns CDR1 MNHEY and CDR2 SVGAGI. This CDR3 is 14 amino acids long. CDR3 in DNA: TGTGCCACCAGTGAGGGTCAGGTGGGCTACGAGCAGTACTTC. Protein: CATSEGQVGYEQYF.

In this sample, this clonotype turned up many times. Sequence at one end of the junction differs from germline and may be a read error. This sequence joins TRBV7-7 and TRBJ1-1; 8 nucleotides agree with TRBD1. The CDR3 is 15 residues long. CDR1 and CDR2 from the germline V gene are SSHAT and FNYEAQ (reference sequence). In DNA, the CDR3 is TGTGCTAGCAGCTTAAGGGGACAGGTTAACACTGAAGCTTTCTTT. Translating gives CASSLRGQVNTEAFF. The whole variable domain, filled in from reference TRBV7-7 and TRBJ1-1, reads GAGVSQSPRYKVTKRGQDVTLRCDPISSHATLYWYQQALGQGPEFLTYFNYEAQPDKSGLPSDRFSAERPEGSISTLTIQRTEQRDSAMYRCASSLRGQVNTEAFFGQGTRLTVV.

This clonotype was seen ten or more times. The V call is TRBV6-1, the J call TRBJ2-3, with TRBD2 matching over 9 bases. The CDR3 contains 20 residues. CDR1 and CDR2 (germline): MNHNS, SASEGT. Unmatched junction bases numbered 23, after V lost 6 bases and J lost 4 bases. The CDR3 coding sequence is TGTGCCAGCAGCGACGGGCTTCTAGCGGGGAGCCCGTGGGTGTCAGATACGCAGTATTTT. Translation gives CASSDGLLAGSPWVSDTQYF.

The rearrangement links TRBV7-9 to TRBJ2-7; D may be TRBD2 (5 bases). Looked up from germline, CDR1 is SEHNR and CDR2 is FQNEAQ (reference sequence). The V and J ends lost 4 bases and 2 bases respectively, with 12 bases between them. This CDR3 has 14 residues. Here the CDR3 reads CASSSGIAAYEQYF. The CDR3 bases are TGTGCCAGCAGCTCCGGGATCGCCGCCTACGAGCAGTACTTC.

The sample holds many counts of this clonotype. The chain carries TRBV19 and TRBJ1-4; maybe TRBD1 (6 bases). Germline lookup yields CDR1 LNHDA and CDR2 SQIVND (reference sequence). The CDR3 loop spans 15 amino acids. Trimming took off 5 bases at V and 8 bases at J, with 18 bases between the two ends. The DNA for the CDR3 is TGTGCCAGTAGTTCCCCAGGGGAGATGGGCGAAAAACTGTTTTTT. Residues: CASSSPGEMGEKLFF. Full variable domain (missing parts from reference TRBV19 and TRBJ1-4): DGGITQSPKYLFRKEGQNVTLSCEQNLNHDAMYWYRQDPGQGLRLIYYSQIVNDFQKGDIAEGYSVSREKKESFPLTVTSAQKNPTAFYLCASSSPGEMGEKLFFGSGTQLSVL.

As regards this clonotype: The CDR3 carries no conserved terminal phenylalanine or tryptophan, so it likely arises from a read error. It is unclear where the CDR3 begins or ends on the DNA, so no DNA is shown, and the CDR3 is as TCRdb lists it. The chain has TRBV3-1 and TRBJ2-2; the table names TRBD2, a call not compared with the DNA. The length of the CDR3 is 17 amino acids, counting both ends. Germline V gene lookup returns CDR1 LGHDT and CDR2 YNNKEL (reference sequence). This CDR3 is CASSPRTSGGTTGEPFS.

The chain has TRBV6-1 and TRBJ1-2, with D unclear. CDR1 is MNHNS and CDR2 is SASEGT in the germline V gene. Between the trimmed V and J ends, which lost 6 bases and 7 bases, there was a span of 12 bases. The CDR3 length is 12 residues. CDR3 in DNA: TGTGCCAGCAGACAAAATTCCTCTGGCTACACCTTC. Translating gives CASRQNSSGYTF.

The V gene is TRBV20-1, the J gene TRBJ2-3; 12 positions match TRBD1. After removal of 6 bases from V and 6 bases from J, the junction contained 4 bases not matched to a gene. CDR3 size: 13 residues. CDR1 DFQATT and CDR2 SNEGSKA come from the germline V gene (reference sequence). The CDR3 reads CSAGTGGKDTQYF. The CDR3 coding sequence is TGCAGTGCCGGGACAGGGGGCAAGGATACGCAGTATTTT.

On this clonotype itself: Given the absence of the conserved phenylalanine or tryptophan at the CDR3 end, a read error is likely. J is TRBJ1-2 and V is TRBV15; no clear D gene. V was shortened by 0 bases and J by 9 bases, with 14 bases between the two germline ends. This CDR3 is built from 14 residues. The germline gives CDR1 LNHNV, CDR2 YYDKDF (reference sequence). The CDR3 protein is CATSRDLGRPCYTL. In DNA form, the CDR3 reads TGTGCCACCAGCAGAGATCTAGGGCGCCCTTGCTACACCCTC.

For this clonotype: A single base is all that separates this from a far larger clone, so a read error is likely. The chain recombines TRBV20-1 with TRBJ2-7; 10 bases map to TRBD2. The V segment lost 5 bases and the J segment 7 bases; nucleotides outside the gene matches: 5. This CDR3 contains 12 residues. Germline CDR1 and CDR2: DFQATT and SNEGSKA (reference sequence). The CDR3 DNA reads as TGCAGTGCTCGGGGACTAGCGCATGAGCAGTACTTC. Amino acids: CSARGLAHEQYF.

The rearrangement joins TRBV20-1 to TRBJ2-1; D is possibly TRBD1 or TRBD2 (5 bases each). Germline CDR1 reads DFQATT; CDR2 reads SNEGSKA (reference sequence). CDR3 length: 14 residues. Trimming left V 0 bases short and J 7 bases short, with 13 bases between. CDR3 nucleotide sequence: TGCAGTGCTAGAGACCCGGGGCCGAGAAATGAGCAGTTCTTC. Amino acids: CSARDPGPRNEQFF.

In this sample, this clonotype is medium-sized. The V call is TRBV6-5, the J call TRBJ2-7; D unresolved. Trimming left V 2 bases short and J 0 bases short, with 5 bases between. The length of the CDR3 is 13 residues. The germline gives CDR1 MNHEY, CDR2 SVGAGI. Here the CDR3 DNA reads TGTGCCAGCAGTTACGGGTACTCCTACGAGCAGTACTTC. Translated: CASSYGYSYEQYF.

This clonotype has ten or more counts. In nucleotides, the CDR3 is TGCAGCGTTGTAGGACAGGGACTCCCCACAGATACGCAGTATTTT. Translation gives CSVVGQGLPTDTQYF. V and J are TRBV29-1 and TRBJ2-3; 8 bases match TRBD1. The V gene's germline CDR1 is SQVTM and CDR2 ANQGSEA. J gave up 2 bases and V 4 bases, and 8 bases lay outside the gene matches. The CDR3 extends over 15 amino acids.

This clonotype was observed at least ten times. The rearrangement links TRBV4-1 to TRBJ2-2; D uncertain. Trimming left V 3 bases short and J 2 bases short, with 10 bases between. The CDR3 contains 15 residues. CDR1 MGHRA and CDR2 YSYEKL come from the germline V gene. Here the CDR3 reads CASSQRRLNTGELFF. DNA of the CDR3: TGCGCCAGCAGCCAGCGACGGCTCAACACCGGGGAGCTGTTTTTT.

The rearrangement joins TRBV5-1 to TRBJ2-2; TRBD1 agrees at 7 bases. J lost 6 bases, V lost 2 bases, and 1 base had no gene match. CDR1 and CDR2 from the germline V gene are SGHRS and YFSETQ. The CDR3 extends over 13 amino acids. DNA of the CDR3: TGCGCCAGCAGCTTCGGACAGGCCGGGGAGCTGTTTTTT. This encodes CASSFGQAGELFF.

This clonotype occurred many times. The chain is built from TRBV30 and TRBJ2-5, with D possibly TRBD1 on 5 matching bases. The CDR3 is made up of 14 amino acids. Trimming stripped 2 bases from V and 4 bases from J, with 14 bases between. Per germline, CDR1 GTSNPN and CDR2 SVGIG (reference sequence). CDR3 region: CAWSKGPRVETQYF. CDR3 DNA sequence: TGTGCCTGGAGTAAGGGGCCTCGGGTAGAGACCCAGTACTTC.

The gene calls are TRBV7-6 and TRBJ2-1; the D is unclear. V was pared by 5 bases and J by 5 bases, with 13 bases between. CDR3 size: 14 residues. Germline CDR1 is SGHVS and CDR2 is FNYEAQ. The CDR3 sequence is CASSGLGYNNEQFF. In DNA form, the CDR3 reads TGTGCCAGCAGCGGCCTGGGTTACAACAATGAGCAGTTCTTC.

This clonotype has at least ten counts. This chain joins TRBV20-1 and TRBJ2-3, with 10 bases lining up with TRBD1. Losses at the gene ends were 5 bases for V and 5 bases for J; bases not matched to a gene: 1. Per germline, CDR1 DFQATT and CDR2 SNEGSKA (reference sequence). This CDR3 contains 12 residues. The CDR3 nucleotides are TGCAGTGCTGACAGGGGGCAAGATACGCAGTATTTT. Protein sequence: CSADRGQDTQYF.

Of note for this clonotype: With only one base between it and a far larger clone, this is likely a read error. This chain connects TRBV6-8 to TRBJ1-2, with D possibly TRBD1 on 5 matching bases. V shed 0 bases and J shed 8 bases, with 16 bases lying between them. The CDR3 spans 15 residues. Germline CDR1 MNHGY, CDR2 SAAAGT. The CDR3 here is CASSYSGSQGRGYTF. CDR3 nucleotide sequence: TGTGCCAGCAGTTACTCGGGGTCCCAGGGTCGGGGCTACACCTTC.

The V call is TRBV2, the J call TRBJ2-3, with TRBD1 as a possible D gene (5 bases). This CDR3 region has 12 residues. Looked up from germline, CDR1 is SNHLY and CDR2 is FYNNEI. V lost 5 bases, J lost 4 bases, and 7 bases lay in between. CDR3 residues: CASSRGSDTQYF. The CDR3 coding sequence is TGTGCCAGCAGTAGGGGATCAGATACGCAGTATTTT. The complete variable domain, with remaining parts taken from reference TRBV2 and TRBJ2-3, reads EPEVTQTPSHQVTQMGQEVILRCVPISNHLYFYWYRQILGQKVEFLVSFYNNEISEKSEIFDDQFSVERPDGSNFTLKIRSTKLEDSAMYFCASSRGSDTQYFGPGTRLTVL.

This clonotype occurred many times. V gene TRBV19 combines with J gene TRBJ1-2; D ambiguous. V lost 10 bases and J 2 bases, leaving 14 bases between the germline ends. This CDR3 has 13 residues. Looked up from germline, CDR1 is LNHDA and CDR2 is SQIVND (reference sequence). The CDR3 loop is CATSWTLNYGYTF. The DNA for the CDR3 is TGTGCCACCTCCTGGACCCTAAACTATGGCTACACCTTC.

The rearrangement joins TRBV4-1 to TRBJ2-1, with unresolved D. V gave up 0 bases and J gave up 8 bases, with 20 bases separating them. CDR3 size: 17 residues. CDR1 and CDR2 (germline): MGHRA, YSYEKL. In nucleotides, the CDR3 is TGCGCCAGCAGCCAAGAAACCACCCTCCTCCCTATCGATGAGCAGTTCTTC. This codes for CASSQETTLLPIDEQFF.

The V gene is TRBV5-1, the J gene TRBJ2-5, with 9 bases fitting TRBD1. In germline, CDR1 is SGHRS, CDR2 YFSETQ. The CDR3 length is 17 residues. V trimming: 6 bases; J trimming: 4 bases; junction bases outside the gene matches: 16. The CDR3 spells CASILGTRADRGETQYF. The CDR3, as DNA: TGCGCCAGCATCCTGGGAACCCGAGCGGACAGGGGAGAGACCCAGTACTTC.

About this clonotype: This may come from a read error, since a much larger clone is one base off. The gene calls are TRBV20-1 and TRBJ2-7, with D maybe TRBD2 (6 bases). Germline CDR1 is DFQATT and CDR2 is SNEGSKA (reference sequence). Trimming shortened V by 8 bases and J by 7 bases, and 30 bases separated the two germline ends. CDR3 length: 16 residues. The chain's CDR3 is CSSRLKSGESVNEQYF. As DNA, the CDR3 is TGCAGTTCAAGATTGAAGTCGGGGGAGTCTGTCAATGAGCAGTACTTC.

CDR3 amino acids: CASSVYGGSYGYTF. CDR3 sequence (DNA): TGTGCCAGCAGCGTATACGGGGGCTCCTATGGCTACACCTTC. The V and J genes are TRBV9 and TRBJ1-2; possibly TRBD1 for D (6 bases). The ends were cut back, 1 base at V and 4 bases at J, with 11 bases in the middle. The CDR3 sequence is 14 residues long. Germline CDR1 reads SGDLS; CDR2 reads YYNGEE. The full variable domain, rest sourced from reference TRBV9 and TRBJ1-2, is DSGVTQTPKHLITATGQRVTLRCSPRSGDLSVYWYQQSLDQGLQFLIQYYNGEERAKGNILERFSAQQFPDLHSELNLSSLELGDSALYFCASSVYGGSYGYTFGSGTRLTVV.

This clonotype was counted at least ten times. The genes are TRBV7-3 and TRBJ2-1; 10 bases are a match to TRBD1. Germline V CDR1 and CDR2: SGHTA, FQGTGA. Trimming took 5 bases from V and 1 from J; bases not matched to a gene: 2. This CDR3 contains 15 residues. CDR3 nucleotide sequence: TGTGCCAGCAGCCCGGGACAGGGGTCCTACAATGAGCAGTTCTTC. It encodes CASSPGQGSYNEQFF.

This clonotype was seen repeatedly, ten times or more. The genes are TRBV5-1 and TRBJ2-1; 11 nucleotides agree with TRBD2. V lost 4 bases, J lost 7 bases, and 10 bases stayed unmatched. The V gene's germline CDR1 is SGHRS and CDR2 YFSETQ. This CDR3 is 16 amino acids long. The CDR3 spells CASSAVVGLAANEQFF. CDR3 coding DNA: TGCGCCAGCAGCGCTGTCGTGGGACTAGCGGCAAATGAGCAGTTCTTC.